What follows are 9 T cell receptor beta chains derived from one specimen sequenced in a study of blood T cell repertoires in COVID-19. Repertoires were generated with immunoSEQ multiplex PCR, while TCRdb's copy carries only in-frame clones and drops some. The table lists 95,000 to 150,000 clones, over 75% of them singletons, with roughly 1.2% in the top ten. The sequenced sample consisted of peripheral blood. These TCRs come from a woman of 80 years or more with acute or convalescent COVID-19.

V gene TRBV28 combines with J gene TRBJ1-3; TRBD1 matches at 8 bases. The J segment lost 0 bases and the V segment lost 6 bases, leaving 16 bases of the junction unmatched. Germline values: CDR1 MDHEN, CDR2 SYDVKM. The CDR3 loop spans 19 amino acids. Here the CDR3 DNA reads TGTGCCAGCAGCCCCCCTCCGGGACAGGTACTGAGCTCTGGAAACACCATATATTTT. It specifies CASSPPPGQVLSSGNTIYF.

The chain joins TRBV9 to TRBJ2-7, with 9 bases matching TRBD1. Germline CDR1 reads SGDLS; CDR2 reads YYNGEE. With 2 bases clipped from V and 5 bases from J, the junction kept 8 bases outside the gene matches. This CDR3 region has 15 residues. This CDR3 reads CASSVGNRGLDEQYF. The DNA for the CDR3 is TGTGCCAGCAGCGTTGGGAACAGGGGGCTTGACGAGCAGTACTTC. Full variable domain (outside the CDR3, taken from reference TRBV9 and TRBJ2-7): DSGVTQTPKHLITATGQRVTLRCSPRSGDLSVYWYQQSLDQGLQFLIQYYNGEERAKGNILERFSAQQFPDLHSELNLSSLELGDSALYFCASSVGNRGLDEQYFGPGTRLTVT.

The chain has TRBV28 and TRBJ2-7; TRBD1 aligns across 10 bases. Losses at the gene ends were 5 bases for V and 4 bases for J; bases not matched to a gene: 14. CDR3 length: 17 residues. Germline CDR1 reads MDHEN; CDR2 reads SYDVKM. The CDR3 sequence is CASSSGTGVRVGYEQYF. The CDR3 DNA is TGTGCCAGCAGTAGCGGGACAGGGGTTAGAGTGGGATACGAGCAGTACTTC.

The chain uses TRBV12-3 or TRBV12-4 and TRBJ1-3; D may be TRBD1 (5 bases). Trimming took 7 bases from V and 4 from J, leaving 11 bases between them. The CDR3 length is 13 residues. The CDR3 reads CASTQGVGNTIYF. The CDR3 DNA follows: TGTGCCAGCACCCAAGGGGTCGGAAACACCATATATTTT.

The chain employs TRBV6-6 and TRBJ1-4, with D possibly TRBD1 on 5 matching bases. CDR3 length equals 16 residues. Germline-derived CDR1 and CDR2 are MNHNY and SVGAGI (reference sequence). The ends were cut back, 1 base at V and 0 bases at J, with 9 bases in the middle. Here the CDR3 reads CASSYYRSATNEKLFF. CDR3 DNA: TGTGCCAGCAGTTACTACAGGAGTGCAACTAATGAAAAACTGTTTTTT.

The V call is TRBV18, the J call TRBJ1-1, with 9 bases that match TRBD1. CDR1 KGHSH and CDR2 LQKENI come from the germline V gene. The CDR3 consists of 15 residues. Germline trimming cut 3 bases from V and 4 bases from J; bases unmatched to any gene: 6. The CDR3 protein is CASSPLGQGGTEAFF. CDR3 nucleotide sequence: TGTGCCAGCTCACCCCTGGGACAGGGAGGCACTGAAGCTTTCTTT.

V and J are TRBV18 and TRBJ1-2; D might be TRBD1 (5 bases). Germline-derived CDR1 and CDR2 are KGHSH and LQKENI. This CDR3 has 13 residues. Trimming removed 4 bases at V and 3 bases at J, with 9 bases between. This CDR3 is CASSLDSYYGYTF. In DNA, the CDR3 is TGTGCCAGCTCACTCGACAGCTACTATGGCTACACCTTC.

This clone was observed a few times. CDR3 in DNA: TGTGCCAGCAGCGCAGACAGTTATAACTATGGCTACACCTTC. This sequence encodes CASSADSYNYGYTF. The J gene is TRBJ1-2, the V gene TRBV9, with D possibly being TRBD1 (5 bases). The ends were cut back, 3 bases at V and 1 base at J, with 10 bases in the middle. Per germline, CDR1 SGDLS and CDR2 YYNGEE. The length of the CDR3 is 14 residues.

The gene calls are TRBV5-1 and TRBJ2-2, with 13 bases aligning to TRBD2. The CDR3 has 17 amino acids. Germline V CDR1 and CDR2: SGHRS, YFSETQ. The junction had 4 bases not matched to a gene; V was cut back by 2 bases and J by 3 bases. CDR3 sequence reads: CASSFWTSGSHTGELFF. The CDR3 coding sequence is TGCGCCAGCAGCTTCTGGACTAGCGGGAGTCACACCGGGGAGCTGTTTTTT.